The 27 T cell receptor beta chains reported below all come from one sample, sequenced in a study of Ad26.COV2.S vaccination and SARS-CoV-2 variants. The treatment denotes: roughly 18 received Ad26.COV2.S at low or high dose, single or two shots; roughly five received placebo; per-sample allocation not given. The study sampled participants on day 63 after the first vaccine or placebo injection. The assay was immunoSEQ multiplex PCR, and TCRdb's table has in-frame clones only and misses some. Among about 350,000 clones listed, around 89% were seen once. Sequencing used peripheral blood, obtained in a trial of Ad26.COV2.S vaccine versus placebo. The receptor set was obtained from a person between 18 and 60 years old who received the Ad26.COV2.S COVID-19 vaccine or a placebo.

This rearrangement joins TRBV7-3 to TRBJ2-3; D tentatively fits TRBD1 or TRBD2 (6 bases each). Germline CDR1 SGHTA, CDR2 FQGTGA. Trimming cost V 8 bases and J 6 bases, with 21 bases left between them. The CDR3 is made up of 15 amino acids. CDR3 coding DNA: TGTGCCAGCGCCTCCGGAGGGGGGTTGTCCGATACGCAGTATTTT. It specifies CASASGGGLSDTQYF.

The chain carries TRBV15 and TRBJ2-5, with D uncertain. CDR3 length: 13 residues. CDR1 is LNHNV and CDR2 is YYDKDF in the germline V gene (reference sequence). V was cut by 0 bases and J by 5 bases, with 7 bases left in between. CDR3 in amino acids: CATSRDLGETQYF. CDR3 bases: TGTGCCACCAGCAGAGATTTGGGGGAGACCCAGTACTTC.

This chain joins TRBV7-2 and TRBJ1-4, with no clear D. The CDR3 totals 12 residues. CDR1 is SGHTA and CDR2 is FQGNSA in the germline V gene. Trimming took 4 bases from V and 12 from J, leaving 12 bases between them. This CDR3 reads CASSSSPRQLFF. The CDR3 DNA reads TGTGCCAGCAGCTCCAGTCCCAGGCAACTGTTTTTT. The whole variable domain, remainder taken from reference TRBV7-2 and TRBJ1-4, is GAGVSQSPSNKVTEKGKDVELRCDPISGHTALYWYRQSLGQGLEFLIYFQGNSAPDKSGLPSDRFSAERTGGSVSTLTIQRTQQEDSAVYLCASSSSPRQLFFGSGTQLSVL.

V usage is TRBV11-3 and J usage is TRBJ2-7; D is unclear. Trimming cost V 0 bases and J 6 bases, with 9 bases left between them. CDR3 size: 13 residues. Germline CDR1 SGHNT, CDR2 YENEEA. The CDR3 loop reads CASSLDSEAEQYF. CDR3 sequence (DNA): TGTGCCAGCAGCTTAGACTCCGAGGCCGAGCAGTACTTC.

This chain uses TRBV11-2 with TRBJ2-7; perhaps D is TRBD1 or TRBD2 (5 bases each). The ends were cut back, 5 bases at V and 2 bases at J, with 13 bases in the middle. CDR3 size: 14 residues. Germline-derived CDR1 and CDR2 are SGHAT and FQNNGV. In DNA, the CDR3 is TGTGCCAGCAGCCCCGGTTTGGGACCCTACGAGCAGTACTTC. As protein: CASSPGLGPYEQYF.

The chain carries TRBV2 and TRBJ2-1, with TRBD2 identical over 12 bases. V lost 7 bases to trimming and J lost 0 bases; unmatched junction nucleotides: 7. Germline CDR1 and CDR2: SNHLY and FYNNEI. The CDR3 has 17 residues. The CDR3 here is CASKGTSGPSSYNEQFF. The CDR3, as DNA: TGTGCCAGCAAGGGGACTAGCGGGCCTAGCTCCTACAATGAGCAGTTCTTC.

The chain has TRBV19 and TRBJ2-6; the match to TRBD2 covers 13 bases. CDR3 size: 20 residues. Germline assignment: CDR1 LNHDA and CDR2 SQIVND (reference sequence). V lost 7 bases to trimming and J lost 3 bases; unmatched junction nucleotides: 15. The CDR3: CASTKRGTSGAESGANVLTF. In DNA form, the CDR3 reads TGTGCCAGTACCAAAAGGGGGACTAGCGGGGCCGAGAGTGGGGCCAACGTCCTGACTTTC.

This chain links TRBV12-3 or TRBV12-4 with TRBJ1-1; D is unclear. V gave up 6 bases and J gave up 1 base, with 3 bases separating them. The CDR3 contains 11 residues. CDR3 protein: CASRQNTEAFF. The CDR3 DNA reads TGTGCCAGCAGGCAGAACACTGAAGCTTTCTTT.

This rearrangement joins TRBV5-4 to TRBJ1-2, with a tentative D call TRBD1 (6 bases). There are 14 residues in the CDR3. Germline V gene sequence: CDR1 SGHNT, CDR2 YYREEE (reference sequence). Trimming left V 4 bases short and J 4 bases short, with 14 bases between. The CDR3 is CASSSVQGLYGYTF. The CDR3 coding sequence is TGTGCCAGCAGCAGTGTCCAGGGGCTCTATGGCTACACCTTC.

The rearrangement uses TRBV29-1 and TRBJ2-7, with 8 bases matching TRBD2. The V and J ends lost 1 base and 6 bases, in that order; junction bases with no gene match: 8. The CDR3 runs to 14 residues. Germline CDR1 and CDR2: SQVTM and ANQGSEA. The CDR3 nucleotides are TGCAGCGTTGAAGGGCTTAGCGGGATGGGCGAGCAGTACTTC. This translates into CSVEGLSGMGEQYF.

A few counts support this clone. The V call is TRBV11-2, the J call TRBJ1-5; a possible D gene is TRBD1 (6 bases). Trimming removed 4 bases at V and 3 bases at J, with 13 bases between. The CDR3 totals 15 residues. Germline V gene data show CDR1 as SGHAT and CDR2 as FQNNGV. CDR3 in DNA: TGTGCCAGCAGCTCCTCGGGACAAAACAATCAGCCCCAGCATTTT. Translated: CASSSSGQNNQPQHF.

CDR3 amino acids: CASAGTRDLNTGELFF. DNA of the CDR3: TGTGCCAGCGCTGGAACCCGGGACCTGAACACCGGGGAGCTGTTTTTT. The genes are TRBV9 and TRBJ2-2; perhaps D is TRBD1 or TRBD2 (5 bases each). There are 16 residues in the CDR3. Germline V gives CDR1 SGDLS, CDR2 YYNGEE. V shed 7 bases and J shed 1 base, with 17 bases lying between them.

V usage is TRBV6-1 and J usage is TRBJ2-7; possible D gene TRBD1, 6 bases. The V gene lost 3 bases and the J gene lost 0 bases, with 9 bases spanning the gap. The CDR3 consists of 14 residues. Germline CDR1 and CDR2: MNHNS and SASEGT. In DNA form, the CDR3 reads TGTGCCAGCAGTGAGGGGGCACCCTCCTACGAGCAGTACTTC. Protein sequence: CASSEGAPSYEQYF.

The CDR3 sequence: CASSLESRANYGYTF. CDR3 DNA sequence: TGTGCCAGCAGCTTGGAGTCGCGGGCTAACTATGGCTACACCTTC. The genes are TRBV11-2 and TRBJ1-2, with D hard to call. The CDR3 is 15 residues long. Germline assignment: CDR1 SGHAT and CDR2 FQNNGV. V gave up 3 bases and J gave up 0 bases, with 11 bases separating them.

This chain uses TRBV19 with TRBJ2-1; perhaps TRBD1 as D (5 bases). The CDR3 spans 14 residues. Germline-derived CDR1 and CDR2 are LNHDA and SQIVND (reference sequence). Trimming cost V 4 bases and J 5 bases, with 12 bases left between them. CDR3 protein: CASSTRQINNEQFF. In DNA, the CDR3 is TGTGCCAGTAGTACCCGACAGATAAACAATGAGCAGTTCTTC.

The chain recombines TRBV9 with TRBJ2-1; TRBD2 might be the D (5 bases). The CDR3 extends over 14 amino acids. Per the germline V gene, CDR1 is SGDLS and CDR2 is YYNGEE. With 0 bases removed from V and 5 bases from J, the gap between germline ends came to 9 bases. The CDR3 sequence: CASSVESGNNEQFF. The CDR3 DNA reads TGTGCCAGCAGCGTAGAGTCGGGGAACAATGAGCAGTTCTTC.

The chain recombines TRBV5-5 with TRBJ1-1, with 8 bases matching TRBD1. This CDR3 has 14 amino acids. The V and J ends lost 2 bases and 7 bases, in that order; junction bases with no gene match: 7. The germline V gene has CDR1 SGHKS and CDR2 YYEKEE (reference sequence). The CDR3 nucleotides are TGTGCCAGCAGCTTACAGGGGGGGAAAGGTGAAGCTTTCTTT. This gives the protein CASSLQGGKGEAFF.

The rearrangement joins TRBV2 to TRBJ1-1; TRBD1 might be the D (6 bases). Germline V gene sequence: CDR1 SNHLY, CDR2 FYNNEI. The CDR3 is 15 amino acids. V was shortened by 4 bases and J by 11 bases, with 23 bases between the two germline ends. The CDR3 sequence: CASSASIGGASRAFF. DNA of the CDR3: TGTGCCAGCAGTGCGAGTATCGGGGGCGCAAGTCGGGCTTTCTTT.

The chain has TRBV6-2 or TRBV6-3 and TRBJ1-5, with unresolved D. CDR1 and CDR2 (germline): MNHEY, SVGEGT. This CDR3 is built from 13 residues. Trimming took off 4 bases at V and 4 bases at J, with 8 bases between the two ends. In DNA form, the CDR3 reads TGTGCCAGCAGTTTGGCCCGAAATCAGCCCCAGCATTTT. Its translation: CASSLARNQPQHF.

The chain is built from TRBV6-5 and TRBJ2-7; D call uncertain. CDR1 is MNHEY, CDR2 SVGAGI, per germline. CDR3 size: 14 residues. V lost 2 bases and J lost 2, with 10 bases in between. As DNA, the CDR3 is TGTGCCAGCAGTTACGCCTCTAGTACCTACGAGCAGTACTTC. Its translation: CASSYASSTYEQYF.

The chain is built from TRBV6-6 and TRBJ2-5; a possible D gene is TRBD1 (6 bases). Germline V lookup: CDR1 MNHNY, CDR2 SVGAGI (reference sequence). Trimming left V 7 bases short and J 5 bases short, with 23 bases between. CDR3 size: 16 residues. CDR3 in DNA: TGTGCCAGCAATCGATTAACAGGGTCGGTTCTTGAGACCCAGTACTTC. Translated, it gives CASNRLTGSVLETQYF.

The rearrangement links TRBV4-2 to TRBJ2-1; D is uncertain. The CDR3 sequence is 17 residues long. Germline CDR1 is LGHNA and CDR2 is YNFKEQ. The V end was cut by 0 bases, the J end by 14 bases, with 26 bases between. CDR3 in DNA: TGTGCCAGCAGCCAAGACTGCTCTTTATGTTTCGGGTCTGGGGAGTTCTTC. Translating it yields CASSQDCSLCFGSGEFF.

Here the CDR3 reads CASTQRGTGRVHEQYF. CDR3 DNA sequence: TGTGCCAGCACCCAACGGGGGACAGGGAGGGTCCACGAGCAGTACTTC. This chain joins TRBV13 and TRBJ2-7, with 9 bases identical to TRBD1. J was trimmed by 5 bases and V by 7 bases; bases with no gene match: 15. The CDR3 loop spans 16 amino acids. CDR1 is PRHDT and CDR2 is FYEKMQ in the germline V gene (reference sequence).

This clone showed up just once. This chain uses TRBV28 with TRBJ2-2, with a weak D call TRBD1 (5 bases). This CDR3 has 14 residues. With 9 bases removed from V and 2 bases from J, the gap between germline ends came to 13 bases. Per the germline V gene, CDR1 is MDHEN and CDR2 is SYDVKM. The CDR3 DNA reads as TGTGCCAGTTCCAGGGAAATTAACACCGGGGAGCTGTTTTTT. It codes for CASSREINTGELFF.

J is TRBJ1-1 and V is TRBV18; no reliable D call. Trimming took 3 bases from V and 2 from J, leaving 7 bases between them. The germline CDR1 and CDR2 sequences are KGHSH and LQKENI. The CDR3 contains 13 residues. Here the CDR3 reads CASSPMGNTEAFF. In DNA form, the CDR3 reads TGTGCCAGCTCACCGATGGGCAACACTGAAGCTTTCTTT.

The gene calls are TRBV6-1 and TRBJ2-7; D unresolved. The CDR3 contains 14 residues. Germline lookup yields CDR1 MNHNS and CDR2 SASEGT. V was pared by 0 bases and J by 3 bases, with 9 bases between. The CDR3 region has the DNA TGTGCCAGCAGTGAAGCGGGTTGGGACTACGAGCAGTACTTC. This encodes CASSEAGWDYEQYF.

The sample holds a few counts of this clone. The CDR3 sequence is CASSQPREGGYEQYF. The CDR3 DNA is TGTGCCAGCAGCCAACCCAGGGAAGGGGGCTACGAGCAGTACTTC. The chain links TRBV14 to TRBJ2-7; tentative D call: TRBD1 (6 bases). The CDR3 has 15 amino acids. V was shortened by 2 bases and J by 3 bases, with 14 bases between the two germline ends. The germline gives CDR1 SGHDN, CDR2 FVKESK.